The source of this T cell receptor (beta chain) is a study of early T cells in non-severe SARS-CoV-2 infection. In the study overall: Sequenced bulk RNA came from whole blood that was unsorted, and chains were unpaired. Study results and caveats: Anti-spike CD8 specificities were favored by VDJdb matching, whose results missed private and CD4 specificities.

About this clonotype itself: What it binds is not known.

CDR3 length: 12 residues. CDR1 and CDR2 from the germline V gene are LGHDT and YNNKEL (reference sequence). With 3 bases removed from V and 5 bases from J, the gap between germline ends came to 4 bases. Separate cDNA molecules each had unique molecular identifiers attached to them. TCRdb itself ran the 5' RACE reads through MiXCR, one entry per CDR3 protein. Of roughly 33,000 distinct CDR3 sequences listed, 5.7% are singletons. This TCR derives from an adult who was a healthcare worker with PCR-confirmed SARS-CoV-2 infection or an uninfected control (not recorded which). Material for sequencing was whole blood. The chain recombines TRBV3-1 with TRBJ2-2, with D unclear. This CDR3 is CASSQGTGELFF. For the CDR3, the DNA is TGTGCCAGCAGCCAGGGGACCGGGGAGCTGTTTTTT.